The sequence of this T cell receptor (beta chain) was determined in a study of T-cell reconstitution after alpha-beta-depleted transplantation in children. The CDR3 runs 16 residues. Germline assignment: CDR1 SQVTM and CDR2 ANQGSEA. V lost 4 bases and J 0 bases, leaving 13 bases between the germline ends. About this clonotype: What it binds is unknown.

Whole-study findings and limits: From newly produced T cells came most of the T-cell counts and diversity one year after transplant.

Unique molecular identifiers were incorporated when the TCRbeta library was constructed. TCRdb itself ran the PCR reads through MiXCR, one entry per CDR3 protein. The table lists under 750,000 distinct CDR3 sequences, roughly 23% of them singletons. This sequence was found in a boy younger than two who had a stem cell transplant for acute myeloid leukemia, so the T cells may come from the graft donor. The source was PBMCs, mostly from graft donor cells, collected 360 days after TCRalphabeta/CD19-depleted stem cell transplant. The chain carries TRBV29-1 and TRBJ2-6; tentative D call: TRBD2 (6 bases). This chain's CDR3 is CSVVWAGNSGANVLTF. DNA for the CDR3: TGCAGCGTTGTTTGGGCGGGGAACTCTGGGGCCAACGTCCTGACTTTC.